These 30 T cell receptor beta chains share one sample of origin, sequenced in a study of tumor and adjacent non-tumor tissue in lung cancer. TCRbeta libraries were built with three rounds of nested PCR, modified from ARM-PCR. Each CDR3 protein is one row after TCRdb ran MiXCR on the multiplex PCR reads. The table includes some 95,000 distinct CDR3 sequences, 75% to 85% detected once. The template was RNA from unsorted bulk tissue. Distant lung tissue was collected more than 3 cm away from the tumor edge. The sample taken for sequencing was distant non-tumor lung tissue. The source of these receptors is a man aged 55 to 70 with small cell lung cancer.

This clonotype appeared a single time. At one end, the junction sequence differs from germline, possibly due to a read error. The CDR3: CASSQDEQWNSAYSEQFF. Here the CDR3 DNA reads TGTGCCAGCAGCCAAGATGAGCAGTGGAACTCCGCTTACAGTGAGCAGTTCTTC. The chain carries TRBV4-2 and TRBJ2-1; unclear D gene. This CDR3 spans 18 amino acids. Germline assignment: CDR1 LGHNA and CDR2 YNFKEQ.

A word on this clonotype: It is likely a read error, because the conserved phenylalanine at the end of the CDR3 is missing. Because the CDR3's place on the DNA is in doubt, the DNA is left out and the CDR3 is given as listed by TCRdb. The V call is TRBV4-2, the J call TRBJ2-5; the table's D call, TRBD1, was not checked against the DNA. The germline V gene encodes CDR1 LGHNA and CDR2 YNFKEQ. The CDR3 is 14 amino acids long, termini counted. CDR3 residues: CASSQGNRQETLYL.

The table lists this clonotype with a few counts. Possible read error: a much larger clone is one base away. The chain is built from TRBV29-1 and TRBJ2-3; TRBD1 matches at 10 bases. There are 15 residues in the CDR3. The germline V gene encodes CDR1 SQVTM and CDR2 ANQGSEA. CDR3 residues: CSVEVRDRGGDTEYF. For the CDR3, the DNA is TGCAGCGTTGAAGTCCGGGACAGGGGAGGAGATACGGAGTATTTT.

Notes on this clonotype: This sequence may be a read error, since a much larger clone differs from it by one base. This rearrangement joins TRBV29-1 to TRBJ2-1; 9 positions match TRBD2. This CDR3 is built from 15 residues. Germline V CDR1 and CDR2: SQVTM, ANQGSEA. This CDR3 is CSVPGGAGGGNEQLF. The CDR3 DNA reads TGCAGCGTTCCCGGGGGGGCGGGGGGGGGCAATGAGCAGTTATTC.

This clonotype was seen at least ten times. The V gene is TRBV5-5, the J gene TRBJ2-3; 10 nucleotides align to TRBD2. The CDR3 runs 15 residues. Germline CDR1 reads SGHKS; CDR2 reads YYEKEE (reference sequence). The V and J ends lost 2 bases and 4 bases, in that order; junction bases with no gene match: 4. CDR3 loop: CASSFSSGSPDTQYF. In nucleotides, the CDR3 is TGTGCCAGCAGCTTCTCTAGCGGGAGCCCAGATACGCAGTATTTT.

A note on this clonotype: Since a much larger clone is just one base distant, this may be a read error. The V gene is TRBV24-1, the J gene TRBJ2-1; weak D call: TRBD1 (6 bases). This CDR3 is 15 amino acids long. Germline V CDR1 and CDR2: KGHDR, SFDVKD. The CDR3 protein is CATGDRSPTYNEQFF. CDR3 DNA sequence: TGTGCCACCGGTGACAGGAGCCCTACCTACAATGAGCAGTTCTTC.

Points on this clonotype: The CDR3 does not end in the conserved phenylalanine or tryptophan, so this is likely a read error. The limits of the CDR3 on the DNA are not certain, so only TCRdb's listed CDR3 is given. The chain recombines TRBV12-3 or TRBV12-4 with TRBJ2-1; the table names TRBD2, a call not compared with the DNA. The CDR3 extends over 15 residues, inclusive of both ends. CDR3 loop: CASSTTSGFYNEHFL.

Note on this clonotype: The junction departs from germline at one end; a sequencing error may be responsible. J is TRBJ2-2 and V is TRBV11-3; D not certain. CDR1 is SGHNT, CDR2 YENEEA, per germline. This CDR3 is built from 16 residues. This CDR3 is CASSLTAAVVTVELSF. CDR3 DNA sequence: TGTGCCAGCAGCTTAACCGCGGCAGTGGTCACCGTGGAGCTGTCTTTT. The full variable domain, with the rest looked up from reference TRBV11-3 and TRBJ2-2, is EAGVVQSPRYKIIEKKQPVAFWCNPISGHNTLYWYLQNLGQGPELLIRYENEEAVDDSQLPKDRFSAERLKGVDSTLKIQPAELGDSAVYLCASSLTAAVVTVELSFGEGSRLTVL.

Concerning this clonotype: Its ends do not fully match the called genes, so a read error is possible. V usage is TRBV11-3 and J usage is TRBJ2-1; no firm D call. The CDR3 contains 13 residues. CDR1 SGHNT and CDR2 YENEEA come from the germline V gene. The CDR3 loop reads CASITNNEDEQFF. The CDR3 DNA sequence: TGCGCCAGCATCACAAATAATGAGGATGAGCAGTTCTTC.

This clonotype has only one observation. Compared with germline, one end of the junction differs, possibly owing to a read error. The chain employs TRBV6-1 and TRBJ2-2; D might be TRBD2 (5 bases). This CDR3 is 16 amino acids long. Germline V CDR1 and CDR2: MNHNS, SASEGT. The CDR3 loop reads CASCEDHDMPAGELFF. The CDR3 DNA reads as TGTGCCAGCTGTGAAGACCATGACATGCCGGCCGGGGAGCTCTTTTTT.

As for this clonotype: Compared with germline, one end of the junction differs, possibly owing to a read error. V gene TRBV29-1 combines with J gene TRBJ1-6; D is undetermined. CDR3 size: 13 residues. Per the germline V gene, CDR1 is SQVTM and CDR2 is ANQGSEA. CDR3 bases: TGCAGCACGAGGAGTTCCTATAGTTCACCCCTCCACTTT. This codes for CSTRSSYSSPLHF.

About this clonotype: One junction end disagrees with the germline gene, perhaps due to a read error. J is TRBJ1-2 and V is TRBV6-1; no clear D gene. CDR3 length: 17 residues. In germline, CDR1 is MNHNS, CDR2 SASEGT. DNA of the CDR3: TGTGCCAGCAGTGGGTATACCTTGAAAGGAGCACTCTATGACTACATCTTC. This gives the protein CASSGYTLKGALYDYIF.

In the case of this clonotype: Since no conserved phenylalanine or tryptophan closes the CDR3, a read error is the likely cause. The V and J genes are TRBV5-4 and TRBJ2-1; D call uncertain. Germline V CDR1 and CDR2: SGHNT, YYREEE (reference sequence). The CDR3 is made up of 17 amino acids. CDR3 in DNA: TGTGCCAGTAGCTTGGATGGTGCAAGTCTCACCTACAATGAGCAGTTCTTG. Its translation is CASSLDGASLTYNEQFL.

A remark on this clonotype: The germline gene is not matched at one end of the junction; a read error may be the cause. The J gene is TRBJ2-3, the V gene TRBV11-2; tentative D call: TRBD2 (5 bases). The CDR3 covers 14 residues. The germline CDR1 and CDR2 sequences are SGHAT and FQNNGV. The CDR3, as DNA: TGTGCCAGCGGCTTAATGGGAGAGGCAGATACGCGATATTTT. Its protein is CASGLMGEADTRYF.

V usage is TRBV4-2 and J usage is TRBJ1-1; D is undetermined. CDR1 is LGHNA, CDR2 YNFKEQ, per germline. CDR3 length: 12 amino acids. Between the trimmed V and J ends, which lost 3 bases and 5 bases, there was a span of 7 bases. The CDR3 nucleotides are TGTGCCAGCAGCCAGGGGTTTACTGAAGCTTTCTTT. It is translated as CASSQGFTEAFF.

Turning to this clonotype: A junction boundary mismatches the germline segment, possibly from a read error. This sequence joins TRBV11-2 and TRBJ1-1; D gene uncertain. This CDR3 region has 16 residues. Germline CDR1 SGHAT, CDR2 FQNNGV. DNA of the CDR3: TGTGCCAGCAACTCATACCCTATGGCAAGGAACGCTGAAGTTCTCTTT. It yields the protein CASNSYPMARNAEVLF.

The rearrangement links TRBV10-1 to TRBJ2-7; TRBD2 is a possible D gene (6 bases). This CDR3 is 14 amino acids long. Between the trimmed V and J ends, which lost 7 bases and 5 bases, there was a span of 18 bases. Germline V gene lookup returns CDR1 WNHNN and CDR2 SYGVQD (reference sequence). The CDR3 coding sequence is TGCGCCAGCAATGGAGGAGGGAACCCTAACGAGCAGTACGTC. The encoded protein is CASNGGGNPNEQYV.

This clonotype has at least ten counts. This rearrangement joins TRBV6-2 or TRBV6-3 to TRBJ2-1; 10 bases agree with TRBD2. This CDR3 is built from 14 residues. The germline V gene encodes CDR1 MNHEY and CDR2 SVGEGT. The V segment lost 5 bases and the J segment 4 bases; nucleotides outside the gene matches: 2. Here the CDR3 DNA reads TGTGCCAGCAGTGGACTAGCGGCGTACAATGAGCAGTTCTTC. This sequence encodes CASSGLAAYNEQFF.

This sequence joins TRBV6-5 and TRBJ2-1, with D unclear. The V gene's germline CDR1 is MNHEY and CDR2 SVGAGI. Trimming cost V 2 bases and J 7 bases, with 18 bases left between them. The CDR3 length is 16 residues. The CDR3 DNA reads as TGTGCCAGCAGTTACACCCGATGGTGCGGTTCAAATGAGCAGTTCTTC. It codes for CASSYTRWCGSNEQFF.

With regard to this clonotype: The junction departs from germline at one end; a sequencing error may be responsible. The chain joins TRBV29-1 to TRBJ2-2; 7 bases align to TRBD1. Per germline, CDR1 SQVTM and CDR2 ANQGSEA. This CDR3 has 12 amino acids. The CDR3 protein is CSVRQGTGEQFF. CDR3 bases: TGTAGCGTAAGACAGGGAACCGGGGAGCAGTTTTTT.

Concerning this clonotype itself: One end of the junction varies from germline; a read error may be responsible. The rearrangement uses TRBV12-3 or TRBV12-4 and TRBJ2-7; a possible D gene is TRBD2 (6 bases). CDR3 length: 15 residues. CDR3 loop: CVSSRLGRDSYEQYF. The CDR3 DNA follows: TGTGTCAGCAGCCGTCTCGGGCGGGACTCCTACGAGCAGTACTTC.

On this clonotype: Just one base apart from a much larger clone, this may be a read error. The conserved closing phenylalanine or tryptophan is absent in this CDR3, likely reflecting a read error. The chain links TRBV20-1 to TRBJ2-5; the match to TRBD1 covers 11 bases. The J segment lost 5 bases and the V segment lost 0 bases, leaving 8 bases of the junction unmatched. In germline, CDR1 is DFQATT, CDR2 SNEGSKA (reference sequence). The CDR3 covers 16 residues. As DNA, the CDR3 is TGCAGTGCTAGAGAGGACAGGGGGCGATCGGAGGAGACCCAGTACTTA. This gives the protein CSAREDRGRSEETQYL.

This clonotype came up many times. This chain uses TRBV4-1 with TRBJ2-3; D call uncertain. The CDR3 totals 15 residues. V was shortened by 2 bases and J by 6 bases, with 15 bases between the two germline ends. The V gene's germline CDR1 is MGHRA and CDR2 YSYEKL. The DNA for the CDR3 is TGCGCCAGCAGCCAAACAACAGTCAGCAGGGATACGCAGTATTTT. Its protein is CASSQTTVSRDTQYF.

The V and J genes are TRBV11-2 and TRBJ2-7, with 12 bases lining up with TRBD2. This CDR3 is built from 19 residues. Germline values: CDR1 SGHAT, CDR2 FQNNGV. V lost 9 bases and J lost 3; bases outside the gene matches: 21. CDR3 loop: CARNFRASGRVSLYYEQYV. The CDR3 nucleotides read TGTGCCAGAAACTTTAGGGCTAGCGGGAGGGTGAGCCTTTACTACGAGCAGTACGTC.

In this sample, this clonotype turned up a few times. This may be a read error: a much more frequent sequence differs by one nucleotide. The chain joins TRBV6-6 to TRBJ2-5, with no clear D. The CDR3 is 13 residues long. Germline CDR1 is MNHNY and CDR2 is SVGAGI (reference sequence). Here the CDR3 reads CANSYGGQETQYF. As DNA, the CDR3 is TGTGCCAACAGTTACGGCGGCCAAGAGACCCAGTACTTC.

The CDR3 here is CASSYPGDPKTQYF. DNA for the CDR3: TGTGCCAGCAGTTACCCCGGAGATCCAAAGACCCAGTACTTC. The rearrangement links TRBV6-2 or TRBV6-3 to TRBJ2-5, with unresolved D. The germline V gene encodes CDR1 MNHEY and CDR2 SVGEGT. CDR3 length equals 14 residues. The V end lost 2 bases, the J end lost 6 bases, and 13 bases lay between the germline ends.

About this clonotype: One base away lies a much larger clone, so this may be a sequencing read error. A read error is likely, as this CDR3 ends without the conserved phenylalanine or tryptophan. The rearrangement uses TRBV28 and TRBJ2-5; tentatively, D is TRBD2 (6 bases). Germline V gene sequence: CDR1 MDHEN, CDR2 SYDVKM. Trimming removed 7 bases from V and 4 bases from J, with 10 bases in between. The CDR3 runs to 12 residues. CDR3 DNA sequence: TGTGCCAGCATTGGAGGGGCAGAGACCCAGTACTAC. Translating it yields CASIGGAETQYY.

The sample holds a few counts of this clonotype. A much larger clone differs by one base, so this may be a read error. The conserved phenylalanine or tryptophan is not found at the CDR3 terminus, so this likely reflects a read error. This chain links TRBV20-1 with TRBJ2-1; possible D gene TRBD2, 6 bases. Germline V gene sequence: CDR1 DFQATT, CDR2 SNEGSKA (reference sequence). The CDR3 loop spans 12 amino acids. V lost 5 bases to trimming and J lost 4 bases, with 9 bases between them. The CDR3: CSAPSGYNEQFL. The CDR3 DNA is TGCAGTGCTCCGAGCGGGTACAATGAGCAGTTCTTA.

This clonotype occurred many times. The rearrangement links TRBV5-1 to TRBJ1-2; D remains unclear. Between the trimmed V and J ends, which lost 3 bases and 4 bases, there was a span of 16 bases. CDR1 and CDR2 (germline): SGHRS, YFSETQ. The CDR3 loop spans 15 amino acids. CDR3 loop: CASSSTGLPSYGYTF. In DNA, the CDR3 is TGCGCCAGCAGCTCGACCGGACTGCCGAGCTATGGCTACACCTTC.

There are many counts of this clonotype. The chain has TRBV5-4 and TRBJ2-1; 8 positions match TRBD1. V gave up 3 bases and J gave up 5 bases; unmatched junction bases: 4. The CDR3 spans 14 residues. CDR1 SGHNT and CDR2 YYREEE come from the germline V gene (reference sequence). The CDR3: CASSSKQGDNEQFF. The CDR3 region has the DNA TGTGCCAGCAGCTCTAAACAGGGGGACAATGAGCAGTTCTTC.